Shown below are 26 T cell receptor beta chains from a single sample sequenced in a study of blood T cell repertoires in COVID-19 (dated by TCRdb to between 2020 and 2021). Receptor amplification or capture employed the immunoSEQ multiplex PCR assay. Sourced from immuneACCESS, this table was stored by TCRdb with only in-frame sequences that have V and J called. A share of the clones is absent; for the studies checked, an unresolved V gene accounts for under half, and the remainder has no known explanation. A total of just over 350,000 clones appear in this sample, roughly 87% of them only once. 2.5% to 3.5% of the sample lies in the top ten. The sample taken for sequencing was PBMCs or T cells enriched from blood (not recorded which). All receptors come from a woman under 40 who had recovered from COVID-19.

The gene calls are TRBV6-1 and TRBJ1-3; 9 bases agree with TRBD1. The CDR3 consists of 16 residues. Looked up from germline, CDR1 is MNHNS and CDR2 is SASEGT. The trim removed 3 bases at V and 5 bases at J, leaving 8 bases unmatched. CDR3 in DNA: TGTGCCAGCAGTGATGAATACAGGGGGCAACGAAACACCATATATTTT. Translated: CASSDEYRGQRNTIYF.

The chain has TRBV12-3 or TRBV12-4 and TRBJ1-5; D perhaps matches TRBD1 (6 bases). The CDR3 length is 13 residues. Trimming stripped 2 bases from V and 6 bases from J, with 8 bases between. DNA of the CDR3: TGTGCCAGCAGTTTAAGGGGGAGTCAGCCCCAGCATTTT. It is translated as CASSLRGSQPQHF.

The CDR3 nucleotides are TGTGCCAGCAGCCCAAGGGCTAGCGGGCCCAGCACAGATACGCAGTATTTT. It yields the protein CASSPRASGPSTDTQYF. V and J are TRBV9 and TRBJ2-3, with 8 bases aligning to TRBD2. Trimming at V came to 4 bases and at J to 0 bases, leaving 10 bases not matched to a gene. Germline CDR1 and CDR2: SGDLS and YYNGEE. This CDR3 comprises 17 residues.

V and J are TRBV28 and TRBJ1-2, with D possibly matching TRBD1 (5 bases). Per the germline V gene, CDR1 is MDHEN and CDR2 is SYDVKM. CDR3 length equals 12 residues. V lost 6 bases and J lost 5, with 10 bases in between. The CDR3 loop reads CASSLKGYGYTF. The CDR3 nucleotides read TGTGCCAGCAGCTTAAAGGGGTATGGCTACACCTTC.

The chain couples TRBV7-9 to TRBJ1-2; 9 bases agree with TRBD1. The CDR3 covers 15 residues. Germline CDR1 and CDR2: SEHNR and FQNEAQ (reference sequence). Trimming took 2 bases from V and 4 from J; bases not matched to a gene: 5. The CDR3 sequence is CASSLTGGGIYGYTF. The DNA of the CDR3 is TGTGCCAGCAGCTTAACAGGGGGCGGAATCTATGGCTACACCTTC.

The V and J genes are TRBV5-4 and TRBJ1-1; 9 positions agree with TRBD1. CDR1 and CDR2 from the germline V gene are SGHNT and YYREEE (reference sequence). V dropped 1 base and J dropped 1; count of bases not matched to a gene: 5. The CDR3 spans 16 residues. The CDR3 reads CASSLPRDRANTEAFF. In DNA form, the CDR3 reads TGTGCCAGCAGCTTGCCTCGGGACAGGGCGAACACTGAAGCTTTCTTT.

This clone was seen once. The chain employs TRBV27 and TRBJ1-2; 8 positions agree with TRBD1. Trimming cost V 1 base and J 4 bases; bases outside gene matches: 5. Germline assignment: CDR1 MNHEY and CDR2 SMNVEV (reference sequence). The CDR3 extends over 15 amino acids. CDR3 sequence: CASSLLGTGAYGYTF. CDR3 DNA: TGTGCCAGCAGTTTATTGGGGACAGGTGCCTATGGCTACACCTTC.

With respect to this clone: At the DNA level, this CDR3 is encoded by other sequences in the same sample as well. CDR3 sequence: CASSIQGATGELFF. The CDR3 DNA reads as TGTGCCAGTAGTATCCAGGGCGCCACCGGGGAGCTGTTTTTT. V usage is TRBV19 and J usage is TRBJ2-2, with a possible D match to TRBD1 (5 bases). The CDR3 totals 14 residues. Germline values: CDR1 LNHDA, CDR2 SQIVND (reference sequence). Trimming took 3 bases from V and 4 from J, leaving 9 bases between them. The full variable domain, in which reference TRBV19 and TRBJ2-2 provide the parts outside the CDR3, is DGGITQSPKYLFRKEGQNVTLSCEQNLNHDAMYWYRQDPGQGLRLIYYSQIVNDFQKGDIAEGYSVSREKKESFPLTVTSAQKNPTAFYLCASSIQGATGELFFGEGSRLTVL.

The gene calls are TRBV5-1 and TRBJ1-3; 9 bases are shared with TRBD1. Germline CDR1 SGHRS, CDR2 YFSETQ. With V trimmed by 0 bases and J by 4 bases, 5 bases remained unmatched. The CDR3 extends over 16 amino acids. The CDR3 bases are TGCGCCAGCAGCTTGGCAGGGACAGGGTACGGAAACACCATATATTTT. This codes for CASSLAGTGYGNTIYF.

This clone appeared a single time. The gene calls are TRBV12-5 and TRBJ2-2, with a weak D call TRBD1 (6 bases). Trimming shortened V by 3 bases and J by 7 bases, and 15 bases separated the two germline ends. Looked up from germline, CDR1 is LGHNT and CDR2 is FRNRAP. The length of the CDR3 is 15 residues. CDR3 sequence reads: CASGLNYRDGGELFF. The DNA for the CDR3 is TGTGCTAGTGGTTTAAATTACAGGGATGGCGGGGAGCTGTTTTTT.

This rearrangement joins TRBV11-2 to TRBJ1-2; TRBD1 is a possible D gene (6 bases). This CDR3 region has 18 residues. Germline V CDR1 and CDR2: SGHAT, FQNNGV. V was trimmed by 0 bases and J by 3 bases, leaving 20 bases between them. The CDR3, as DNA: TGTGCCAGCAGCTTAGAGAGAATTGAAGGACAGTTGCACTATGGCTACACCTTC. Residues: CASSLERIEGQLHYGYTF. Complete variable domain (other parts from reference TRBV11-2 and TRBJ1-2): EAGVAQSPRYKIIEKRQSVAFWCNPISGHATLYWYQQILGQGPKLLIQFQNNGVVDDSQLPKDRFSAERLKGVDSTLKIQPAKLEDSAVYLCASSLERIEGQLHYGYTFGSGTRLTVV.

The CDR3 DNA is TGTGCCAGTGAAGGACAGGGGAAGGGGAACACTGAAGCTTTCTTT. Its protein is CASEGQGKGNTEAFF. The chain links TRBV19 to TRBJ1-1; 9 positions match TRBD1. V was clipped by 8 bases and J by 1 base; unmatched bases: 8. This CDR3 is 15 amino acids long. From germline, CDR1 is LNHDA and CDR2 SQIVND (reference sequence).

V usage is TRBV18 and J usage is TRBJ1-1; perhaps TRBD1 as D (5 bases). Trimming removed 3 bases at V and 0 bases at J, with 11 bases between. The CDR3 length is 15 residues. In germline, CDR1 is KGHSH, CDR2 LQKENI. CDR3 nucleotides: TGTGCCAGCTCACCCTTGGGGCGAATGAACACTGAAGCTTTCTTT. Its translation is CASSPLGRMNTEAFF.

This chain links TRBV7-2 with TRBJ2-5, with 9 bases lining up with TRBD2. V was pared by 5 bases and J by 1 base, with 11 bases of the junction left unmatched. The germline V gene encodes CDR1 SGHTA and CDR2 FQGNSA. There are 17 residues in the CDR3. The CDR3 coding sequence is TGTGCCAGCAGCCCAAGGGCGGGAGGGCCGGTCCAAGAGACCCAGTACTTC. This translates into CASSPRAGGPVQETQYF.

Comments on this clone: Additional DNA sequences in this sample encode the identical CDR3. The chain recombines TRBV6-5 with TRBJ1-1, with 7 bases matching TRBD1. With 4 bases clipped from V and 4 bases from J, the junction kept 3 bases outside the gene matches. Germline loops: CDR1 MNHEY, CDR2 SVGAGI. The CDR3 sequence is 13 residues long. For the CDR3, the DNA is TGTGCCAGCAGTTCGCAGGGGGGCACTGAAGCTTTCTTT. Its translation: CASSSQGGTEAFF.

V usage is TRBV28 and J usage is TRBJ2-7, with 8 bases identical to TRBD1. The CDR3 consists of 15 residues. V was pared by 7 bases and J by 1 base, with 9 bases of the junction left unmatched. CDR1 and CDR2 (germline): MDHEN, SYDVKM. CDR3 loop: CASNPWDRRSYEQYF. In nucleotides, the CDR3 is TGTGCCAGCAATCCTTGGGACAGGAGATCCTACGAGCAGTACTTC.

The CDR3 DNA sequence: TGTGCCAGCAGCTTAGGTTCGGAGACCCAGTACTTC. Residues: CASSLGSETQYF. The chain employs TRBV13 and TRBJ2-5; D ambiguous. Germline CDR1 is PRHDT and CDR2 is FYEKMQ (reference sequence). There are 12 residues in the CDR3. Trimming left V 0 bases short and J 5 bases short, with 4 bases between.

The DNA of the CDR3 is TGTGCCAGCAGTCCAGGACTCGGCGGCTACACCTTC. Protein product: CASSPGLGGYTF. The chain employs TRBV12-3 or TRBV12-4 and TRBJ1-2; D not certain. The V end lost 5 bases, the J end lost 8 bases, and 12 bases lay between the germline ends. The CDR3 has 12 residues.

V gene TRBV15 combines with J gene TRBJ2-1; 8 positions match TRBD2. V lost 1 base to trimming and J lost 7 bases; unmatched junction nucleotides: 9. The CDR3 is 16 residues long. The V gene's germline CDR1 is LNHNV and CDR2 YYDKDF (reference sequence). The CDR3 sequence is CATSRGNSGMGNEQFF. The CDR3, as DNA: TGTGCCACCAGCAGAGGAAATAGCGGGATGGGGAATGAGCAGTTCTTC.

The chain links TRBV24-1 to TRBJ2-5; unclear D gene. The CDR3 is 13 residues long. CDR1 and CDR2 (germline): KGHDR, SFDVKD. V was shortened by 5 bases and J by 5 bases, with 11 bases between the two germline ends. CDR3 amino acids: CATSAPPGETQYF. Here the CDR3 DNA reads TGTGCCACCAGTGCCCCTCCCGGGGAGACCCAGTACTTC.

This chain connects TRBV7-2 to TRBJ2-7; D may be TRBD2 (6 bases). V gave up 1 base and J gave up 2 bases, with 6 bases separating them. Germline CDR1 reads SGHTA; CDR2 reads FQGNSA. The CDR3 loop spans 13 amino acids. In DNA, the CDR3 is TGTGCCAGCAGCTTAGGGGAGGCCTACGAGCAGTACTTC. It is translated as CASSLGEAYEQYF.

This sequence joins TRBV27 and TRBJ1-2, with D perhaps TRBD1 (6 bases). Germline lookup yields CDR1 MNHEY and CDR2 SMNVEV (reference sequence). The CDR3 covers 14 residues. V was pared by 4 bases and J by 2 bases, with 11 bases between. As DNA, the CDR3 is TGTGCCAGCAGTTCCTACGACAGGAACTATGGCTACACCTTC. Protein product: CASSSYDRNYGYTF.

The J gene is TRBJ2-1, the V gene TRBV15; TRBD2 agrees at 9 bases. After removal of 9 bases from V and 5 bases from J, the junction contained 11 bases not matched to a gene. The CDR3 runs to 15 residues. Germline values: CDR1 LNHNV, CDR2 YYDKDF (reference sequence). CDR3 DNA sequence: TGTGCCACGACGGTACAGGCTAGCGGGAACAATGAGCAGTTCTTC. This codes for CATTVQASGNNEQFF.

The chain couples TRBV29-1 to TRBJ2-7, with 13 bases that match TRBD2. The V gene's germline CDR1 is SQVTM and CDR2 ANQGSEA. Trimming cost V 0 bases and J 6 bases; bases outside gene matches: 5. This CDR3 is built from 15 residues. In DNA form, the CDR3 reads TGCAGCGTTGAAGATGGGACTAGCGGGACCGGCGAGCAGTACTTC. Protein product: CSVEDGTSGTGEQYF.

The CDR3 coding sequence is TGTGCCAGCAGCTTAGACCCCCCGGGGTCACCCCTCCACTTT. Encoded protein: CASSLDPPGSPLHF. V usage is TRBV7-9 and J usage is TRBJ1-6; unclear D gene. Trimming stripped 1 base from V and 10 bases from J, with 11 bases between. There are 14 residues in the CDR3. Per germline, CDR1 SEHNR and CDR2 FQNEAQ (reference sequence).

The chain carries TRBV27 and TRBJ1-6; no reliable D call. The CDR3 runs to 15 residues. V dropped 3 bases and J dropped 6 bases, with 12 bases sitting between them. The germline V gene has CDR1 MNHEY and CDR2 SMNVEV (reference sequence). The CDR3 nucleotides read TGTGCCAGCAGTTTTCTGGCACAGACTAATTCACCCCTCCACTTT. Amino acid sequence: CASSFLAQTNSPLHF.